What follows describes a single T cell receptor (beta chain). The clone's antigen remains unknown. No much larger clonotype is one base removed from it; base qualities were not supplied. This entry belongs to a study of T cells in localized non-small cell lung cancer (dated by TCRdb to the early 2020s). Describing the broader study: The study analyzed T cell repertoires of hundreds of early-stage NSCLC patients, comparing tumors and uninvolved tumor-adjacent lungs. The cohort comprised 236 treatment-naïve NSCLC patients with resected, localized lung tumors. A mean age of around 66 years was recorded for the NSCLC patients, of whom 129 were male and about 100 were female.

TCR beta CDR3 regions were sequenced from DNA using the immunoSEQ Assay. The source study handled its data this way. To compute T cell density, TCR beta template counts were normalized to usable DNA, which was estimated by amplifying housekeeping genes. Richness was estimated using the preseqR package, with extrapolation to 400,000 templates for PBMC samples and to 120,000 templates for tissue samples. Clonality was defined by subtracting Pielou's evenness from one. To identify tissue-enriched TCRs, differential abundance testing was run on productive amino-acid clonotypes with a minimum total count of 5 and an alpha of 0.1. The Jaccard Index and the Morisita Overlap Index were used to measure repertoire overlap between compartments. GLIPH grouped TCR beta CDR3s together with public tetramer-defined viral CDR3s, and a viral motif had to include at least three viral sequences and also show V-gene enrichment. TCRdb stores this immuneACCESS table with in-frame sequences only. Part of the clones is absent; in the studies checked, under half of the shortfall reflects unresolved V genes, and no reason is known for the rest. The DNA gave D and trimming, while V, J and clone size come from that table. Recorded for this sample are roughly 40,000 clones; about four fifths of them occurred a single time. The top ten hold around 7.5% of the sample.

V and J are truncated by 3 bases and 5 bases respectively, leaving an intervening sequence of 16 bases. The CDR3 runs 15 residues from the cysteine to the phenylalanine. The DNA shown is the 45-base CDR3, in frame from base 1. CDR1 KGHSH and CDR2 LQKENI are derived from the germline V gene. Paper-wide results and their limitations: Because the study design was exploratory, TCR variables were selected using unadjusted p-values without false-discovery rate correction. The highest T cell clonality was observed in uninvolved tumor-adjacent lung, where clonality exceeded that of tumor, suggesting that antigenic responses were more focused in uninvolved tumor-adjacent lung. Because multi-region tumor sequencing was not performed, intratumor heterogeneity could not be ruled out. A median of approximately 53 of the top 100 tumor clones turned up in the paired uninvolved adjacent lung, and 25 to 30 of those clones also ranked among the top 100 of that same adjacent lung. Longer overall survival was associated with higher blood T cell density, whereas shorter survival was associated with higher adjacent-lung clonality.

At diagnosis, tumor, uninvolved tumor-adjacent lung and peripheral blood were collected and then preserved as a mix of FFPE and fresh-frozen material. For TCR repertoire profiling, blood samples were analyzed in the form of peripheral blood mononuclear cells. The TCR sequence derives from a male donor older than 55 with stage II lung adenocarcinoma. The rearrangement joined TRBV18 to TRBJ2-5, with a weak D call of TRBD1 (6 bases match). Sequencing was performed on peripheral blood mononuclear cells, taken before any cancer treatment. CDR3 reads: CASSPPTGPLETQYF. The sequenced DNA is TGTGCCAGCTCACCTCCGACAGGTCCCCTGGAGACCCAGTACTTC. The entire variable domain, with the stretches around the CDR3 drawn from the reference TRBV18 and TRBJ2-5 proteins, is NAGVMQNPRHLVRRRGQEARLRCSPMKGHSHVYWYRQLPEEGLKFMVYLQKENIIDESGMPKERFSAEFPKEGPSILRIQQVVRGDSAAYFCASSPPTGPLETQYFGPGTRLLVL.